This T cell receptor beta chain is from a study of control samples from healthy donors and cancer patients. The CDR3 consists of 13 residues. Trimming took off 0 bases at V and 6 bases at J, with 8 bases between the two ends. Germline loops: CDR1 SEHNR, CDR2 FQNEAQ (reference sequence). Only in-frame clones appear in the TCRdb table, and some are missing; sequencing was by immunoSEQ multiplex PCR. Of about 120,000 clones listed, over 85% are singletons. Sequences were obtained from blood. This sequence was found in a young man in good health. This chain uses TRBV7-9 with TRBJ1-2; tentatively, D is TRBD1 (6 bases). The CDR3 loop is CASSLAKGDGYTF. Here the CDR3 DNA reads TGTGCCAGCAGCTTAGCCAAGGGGGATGGCTACACCTTC. Using reference TRBV7-9 and TRBJ1-2 for the parts outside the CDR3, the full variable domain is DTGVSQNPRHKITKRGQNVTFRCDPISEHNRLYWYRQTLGQGPEFLTYFQNEAQLEKSRLLSDRFSAERPKGSFSTLEIQRTEQGDSAMYLCASSLAKGDGYTFGSGTRLTVV.